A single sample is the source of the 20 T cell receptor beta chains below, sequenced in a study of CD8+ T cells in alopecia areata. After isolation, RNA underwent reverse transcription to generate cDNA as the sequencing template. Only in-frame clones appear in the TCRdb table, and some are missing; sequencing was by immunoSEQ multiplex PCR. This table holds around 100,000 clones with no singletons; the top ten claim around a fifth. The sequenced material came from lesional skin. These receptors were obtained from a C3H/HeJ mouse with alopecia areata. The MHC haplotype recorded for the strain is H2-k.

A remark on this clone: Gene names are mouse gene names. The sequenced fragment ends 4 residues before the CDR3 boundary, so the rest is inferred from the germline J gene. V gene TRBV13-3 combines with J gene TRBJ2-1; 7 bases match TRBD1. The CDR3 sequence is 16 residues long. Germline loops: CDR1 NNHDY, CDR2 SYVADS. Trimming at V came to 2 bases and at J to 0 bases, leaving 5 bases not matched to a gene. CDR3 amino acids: CASSEFRDSNYAEQFF. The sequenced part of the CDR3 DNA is TGTGCCAGCAGTGAGTTCCGGGACAGTAACTATGCT.

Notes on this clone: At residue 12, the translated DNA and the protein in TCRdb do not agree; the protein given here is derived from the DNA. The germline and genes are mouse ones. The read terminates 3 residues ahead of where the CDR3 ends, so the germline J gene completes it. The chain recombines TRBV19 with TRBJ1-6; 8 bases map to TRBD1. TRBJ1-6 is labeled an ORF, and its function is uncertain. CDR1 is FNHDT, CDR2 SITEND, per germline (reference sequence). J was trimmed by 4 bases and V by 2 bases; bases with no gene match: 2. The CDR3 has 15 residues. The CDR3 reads CASSIRGRYNSPLYF. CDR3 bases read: TGTGCCAGCAGTATCAGGGGGCGGTATAATTCGCCC.

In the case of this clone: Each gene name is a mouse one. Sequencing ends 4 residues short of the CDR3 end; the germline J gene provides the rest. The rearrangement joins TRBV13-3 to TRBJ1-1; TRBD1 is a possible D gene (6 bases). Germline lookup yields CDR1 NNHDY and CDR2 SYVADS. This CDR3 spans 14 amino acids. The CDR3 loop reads CASSARQVGTEVFF. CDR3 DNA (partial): TGTGCCAGCAGTGCAAGACAGGTGGGGACA.

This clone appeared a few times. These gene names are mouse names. This CDR3 reads CASSESGGARYEQYF. The sequenced CDR3 bases are TGTGCCAGCAGTGAGTCAGGGGGCGCGAGGTAT. This chain uses TRBV13-1 with TRBJ2-7; 8 positions agree with TRBD1. The read ends 4 residues shy of where the CDR3 ends; the end is completed using the germline J gene. The CDR3 runs 15 residues. CDR1 NSHNY and CDR2 SYGAGN come from the germline V gene.

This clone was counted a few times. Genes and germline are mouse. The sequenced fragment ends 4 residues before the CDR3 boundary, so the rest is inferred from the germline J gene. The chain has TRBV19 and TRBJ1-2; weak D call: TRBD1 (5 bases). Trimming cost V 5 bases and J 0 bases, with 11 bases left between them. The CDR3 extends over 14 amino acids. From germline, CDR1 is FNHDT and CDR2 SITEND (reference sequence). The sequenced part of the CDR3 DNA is TGTGCCAGCAGCCCGACAGATGCAAACTCC. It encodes CASSPTDANS. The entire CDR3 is CASSPTDANSDYTF. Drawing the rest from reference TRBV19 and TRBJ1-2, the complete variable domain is GGIITQTPKFLIGQEGQKLTLKCQQNFNHDTMYWYRQDSGKGLRLIYYSITENDLQKGDLSEGYDASREKKSSFSLTVTSAQKNEMAVFLCASSPTDANSDYTFGSGTRLLVI.

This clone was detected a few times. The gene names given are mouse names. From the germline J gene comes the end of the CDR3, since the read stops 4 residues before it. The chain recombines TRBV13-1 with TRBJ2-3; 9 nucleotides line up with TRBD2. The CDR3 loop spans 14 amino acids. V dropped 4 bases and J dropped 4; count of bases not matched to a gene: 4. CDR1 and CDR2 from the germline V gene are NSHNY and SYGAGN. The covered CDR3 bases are TGTGCCAGCAGTCCGGGACTGGGAACAGAA. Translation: CASSPGLGTE. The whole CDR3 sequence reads CASSPGLGTETLYF.

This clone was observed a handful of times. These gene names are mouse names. Partial CDR3 DNA: TGTGCCAGCAGTTTCGATGGGGACTCC. It codes for CASSFDGDS. In full, the CDR3 reads CASSFDGDSDYTF. This chain links TRBV14 with TRBJ1-2; the D is unclear. Read coverage stops 4 residues before the CDR3 terminus; the germline J gene supplies the remainder. Germline V gene data show CDR1 as SGHDT and CDR2 as FRDEAV. Trimming cost V 1 base and J 3 bases, with 7 bases left between them. The CDR3 contains 13 residues.

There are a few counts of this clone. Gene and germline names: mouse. The CDR3 region is CASSDGTGGARYEQYF. CDR3 DNA, as far as it was read: TGTGCCAGCAGTGATGGGACTGGGGGGGCTAGATAT. This chain uses TRBV13-3 with TRBJ2-7; 13 positions match TRBD2. Read coverage stops 4 residues before the CDR3 terminus; the germline J gene supplies the remainder. The V gene's germline CDR1 is NNHDY and CDR2 SYVADS. The CDR3 is 16 residues long.

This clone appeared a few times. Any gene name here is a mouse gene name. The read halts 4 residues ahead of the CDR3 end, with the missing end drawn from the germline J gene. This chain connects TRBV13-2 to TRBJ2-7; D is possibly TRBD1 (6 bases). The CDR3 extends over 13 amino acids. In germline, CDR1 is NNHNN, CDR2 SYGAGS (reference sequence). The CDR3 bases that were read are TGTGCCAGCGGGCGACAGGACCCTTAT. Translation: CASGRQDPY. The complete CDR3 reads CASGRQDPYEQYF.

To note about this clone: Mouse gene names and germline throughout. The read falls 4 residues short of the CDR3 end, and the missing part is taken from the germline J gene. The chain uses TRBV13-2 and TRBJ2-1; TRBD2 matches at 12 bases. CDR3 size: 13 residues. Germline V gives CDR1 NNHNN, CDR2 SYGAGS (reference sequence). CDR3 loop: CATRLGGRAEQFF. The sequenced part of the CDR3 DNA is TGTGCCACAAGACTGGGGGGGCGCGCT.

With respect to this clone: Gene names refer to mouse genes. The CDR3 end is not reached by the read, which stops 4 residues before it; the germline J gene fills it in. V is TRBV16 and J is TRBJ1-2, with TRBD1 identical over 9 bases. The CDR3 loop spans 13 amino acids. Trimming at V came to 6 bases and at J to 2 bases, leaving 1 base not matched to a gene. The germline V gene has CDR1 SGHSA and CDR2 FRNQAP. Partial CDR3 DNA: TGTGCAAGCAGGGGGACAGGGAACTCC. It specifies CASRGTGNS. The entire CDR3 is CASRGTGNSDYTF.

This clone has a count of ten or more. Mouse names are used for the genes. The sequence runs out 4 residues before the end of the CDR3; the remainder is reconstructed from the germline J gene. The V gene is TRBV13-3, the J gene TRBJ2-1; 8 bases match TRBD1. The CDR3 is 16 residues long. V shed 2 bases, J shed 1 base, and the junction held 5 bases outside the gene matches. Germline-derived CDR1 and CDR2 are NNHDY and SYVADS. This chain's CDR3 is CASSEGQGANYAEQFF. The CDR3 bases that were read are TGTGCCAGCAGTGAGGGGCAGGGGGCCAACTATGCT.

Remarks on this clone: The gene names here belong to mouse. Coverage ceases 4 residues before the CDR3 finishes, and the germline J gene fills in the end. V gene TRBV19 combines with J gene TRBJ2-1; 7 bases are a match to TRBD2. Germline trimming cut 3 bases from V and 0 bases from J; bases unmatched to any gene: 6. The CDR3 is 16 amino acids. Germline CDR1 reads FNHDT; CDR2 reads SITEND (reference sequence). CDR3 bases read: TGTGCCAGCAGTAGATCTCTGGGGGTTAACTATGCT. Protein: CASSRSLGVNYA. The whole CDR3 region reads CASSRSLGVNYAEQFF.

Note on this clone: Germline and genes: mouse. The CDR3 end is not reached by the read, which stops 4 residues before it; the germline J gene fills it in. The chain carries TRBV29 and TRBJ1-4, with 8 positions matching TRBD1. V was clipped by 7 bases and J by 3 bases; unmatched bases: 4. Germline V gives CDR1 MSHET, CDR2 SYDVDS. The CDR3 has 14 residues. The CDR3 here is CASTGGATNERLFF. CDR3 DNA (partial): TGTGCTAGCACAGGGGGCGCGACCAACGAA.

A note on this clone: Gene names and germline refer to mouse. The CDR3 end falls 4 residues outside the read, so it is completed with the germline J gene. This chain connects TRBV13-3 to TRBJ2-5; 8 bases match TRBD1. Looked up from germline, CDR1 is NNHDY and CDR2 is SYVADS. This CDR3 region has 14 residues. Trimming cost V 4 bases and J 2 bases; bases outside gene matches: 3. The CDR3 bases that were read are TGTGCCAGCAGTCAGGGGGCAGGCCAAGAC. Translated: CASSQGAGQD. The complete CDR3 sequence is CASSQGAGQDTQYF.

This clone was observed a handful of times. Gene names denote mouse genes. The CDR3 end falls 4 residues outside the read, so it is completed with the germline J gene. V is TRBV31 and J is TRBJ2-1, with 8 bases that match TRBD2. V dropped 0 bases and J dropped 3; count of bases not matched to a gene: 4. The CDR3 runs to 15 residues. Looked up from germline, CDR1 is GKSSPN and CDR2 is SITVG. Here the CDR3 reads CAWSLPWGVYAEQFF. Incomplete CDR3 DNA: TGTGCCTGGAGTCTCCCCTGGGGGGTCTATGCT.

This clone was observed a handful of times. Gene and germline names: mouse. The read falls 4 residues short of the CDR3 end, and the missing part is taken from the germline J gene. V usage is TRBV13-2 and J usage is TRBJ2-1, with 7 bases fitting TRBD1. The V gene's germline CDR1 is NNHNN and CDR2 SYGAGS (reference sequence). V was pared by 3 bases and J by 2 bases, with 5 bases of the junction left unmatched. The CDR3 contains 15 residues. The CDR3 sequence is CASGASQGHYAEQFF. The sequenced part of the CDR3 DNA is TGTGCCAGCGGTGCCTCACAGGGGCACTATGCT.

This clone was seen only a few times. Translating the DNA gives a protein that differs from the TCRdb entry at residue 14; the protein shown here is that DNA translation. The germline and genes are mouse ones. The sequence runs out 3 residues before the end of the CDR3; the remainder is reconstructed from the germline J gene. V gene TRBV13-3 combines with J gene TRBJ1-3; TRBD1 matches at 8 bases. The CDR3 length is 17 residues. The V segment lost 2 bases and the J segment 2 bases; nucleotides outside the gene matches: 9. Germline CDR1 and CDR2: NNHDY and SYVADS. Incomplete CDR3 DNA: TGTGCCAGCAGTGACGCACCCTGGGACAGGACTGGAAATACG. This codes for CASSDAPWDRTGNT. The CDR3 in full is CASSDAPWDRTGNTLYF. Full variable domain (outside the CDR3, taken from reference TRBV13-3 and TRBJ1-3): EAAVTQSPRSKVAVTGGKVTLSCHQTNNHDYMYWYRQDTGHGLRLIHYSYVADSTEKGDIPDGYKASRPSQENFSLILELASLSQTAVYFCASSDAPWDRTGNTLYFGEGSRLIVV.

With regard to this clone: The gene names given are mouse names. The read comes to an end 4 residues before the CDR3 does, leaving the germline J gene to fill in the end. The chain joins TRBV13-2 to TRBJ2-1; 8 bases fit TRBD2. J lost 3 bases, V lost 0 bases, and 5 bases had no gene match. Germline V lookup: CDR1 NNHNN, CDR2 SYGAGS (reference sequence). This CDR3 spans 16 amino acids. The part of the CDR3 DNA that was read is TGTGCCAGCGGTGATGCTCGGACTGGGTTCTATGCT. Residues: CASGDARTGFYA. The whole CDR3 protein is CASGDARTGFYAEQFF.

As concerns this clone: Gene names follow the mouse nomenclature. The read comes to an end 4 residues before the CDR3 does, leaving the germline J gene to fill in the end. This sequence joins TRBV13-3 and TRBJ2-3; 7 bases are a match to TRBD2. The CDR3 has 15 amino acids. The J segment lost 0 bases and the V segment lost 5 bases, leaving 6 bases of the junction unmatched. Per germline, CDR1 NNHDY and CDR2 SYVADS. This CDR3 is CASSHWGASAETLYF. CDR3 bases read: TGTGCCAGCAGCCACTGGGGAGCTAGTGCAGAA.